This T cell receptor beta chain was retrieved from a study of blood T cell repertoires in COVID-19 (dated by TCRdb to 2018 to 2021). A note on the overall study: Collaborator samples came from the United States, Italy and Spain and covered acute and convalescent phases of COVID-19. HLA class I and class II types, where available, came from metadata supplied by the sample provider rather than from assay-based typing. The repertoires were released in a freely available public database meant as a resource for research on the immune response to SARS-CoV-2. The prospective study material was composed of cDNA or gDNA derived from T cells, B-cell-depleted T cells, or PBMCs. A de-identified subject ID, COVID-19 status, age in years and sex were almost always included in the sample metadata. Samples were obtained from the ongoing ImmuneRACE study (first 160 participants) and from over a thousand subjects provided by 6 global collaborators. The dataset comprised deeply sampled blood TCRbeta repertoires from subjects exposed to, actively infected with, or recovered from COVID-19.

Summary of the overall study and its limitations: Clinical and demographic metadata were provided uncurated, with the amount varying by source and participant.

TCRbeta CDR3 regions were amplified from genomic DNA by means of the immunoSEQ Assay, a bias-controlled multiplex PCR. The authors processed their data as follows. The number of nucleated cells in each sample was estimated by amplification of reference gene primers within the assay. To quantify the absolute abundance of each unique TCRbeta CDR3 rearrangement, sequence reads were collapsed and filtered. For each sample, productive Simpson clonality was calculated as the square root of Simpson's diversity index across productive rearrangements. TCRdb holds this immuneACCESS table with in-frame rearrangements only. Some clones are missing; in checked studies, unresolved V genes explain under half, and the rest has no known cause. Clone size and the V and J calls come from that table; the DNA yielded D and trimming. For this sample the table gives roughly 80,000 clones, of which 88% were detected only once. 9.1% of the sample rests with the top ten.

Each collaborating institution followed its own protocols to collect whole blood in K2EDTA tubes. Collaborator samples were shipped for TCRbeta analysis as frozen whole blood, isolated PBMCs, or DNA extracted from either sample type. The CDR3 runs 15 residues from the cysteine to the phenylalanine. The retained sequence is limited to the CDR3, 45 bases, with the frame set at the first base. CDR1 and CDR2, looked up from the germline V gene, are SGHNT and YENEEA. V sheds 5 bases and J sheds 5 bases, leaving 16 bases between their ends. With regard to this clone: The target of this receptor is not known. It has no much larger one-base neighbor in the sample; base qualities were not kept.

This clonotype was sampled from a human donor in a cohort sampled during active COVID-19. The chain couples TRBV11-3 to TRBJ2-1; the D gene is perhaps TRBD2, on 6 matching bases. Material for sequencing was peripheral blood. The DNA is as follows: TGTGCCAGCAGCCCTTCCGGGAGTCCCCACAATGAGCAGTTCTTC. Its translation reads: CASSPSGSPHNEQFF.